The 24 T cell receptor beta chains given below trace back to one sample, sequenced in a study of response to subunit inactivated influenza vaccine. TCRdb re-derived calls from the RT-PCR reads in MiXCR, one entry per CDR3 protein. This sample has about 190,000 distinct CDR3 sequences; approximately 14% occur once, and the top ten carry roughly 25%. Sequences were derived from CD8+ T cells sorted from PBMCs, sampled 5 days after vaccination. Receptor source: a man aged 50 or older who received an inactivated influenza vaccine.

The V call is TRBV14, the J call TRBJ1-4; possibly TRBD1 for D (5 bases). Trimming removed 5 bases from V and 2 bases from J, with 9 bases in between. CDR3 length equals 14 residues. The germline CDR1 and CDR2 sequences are SGHDN and FVKESK. CDR3 DNA sequence: TGTGCCAGCAGCAAAAGGGGTACTAATGAAAAACTGTTTTTT. This codes for CASSKRGTNEKLFF.

Only a few counts were recorded for this clonotype. The chain links TRBV9 to TRBJ2-3, with a tentative D call TRBD2 (5 bases). This CDR3 has 14 amino acids. Per germline, CDR1 SGDLS and CDR2 YYNGEE. The ends were cut back, 0 bases at V and 6 bases at J, with 11 bases in the middle. The CDR3, as DNA: TGTGCCAGCAGCGTAGCCTACCCGGGGGATACGCAGTATTTT. Translated: CASSVAYPGDTQYF.

This chain uses TRBV10-2 with TRBJ1-2; TRBD1 agrees at 9 bases. The CDR3 is 14 residues long. Germline V gene data show CDR1 as WSHSY and CDR2 as SAAADI. Trimming removed 2 bases from V and 8 bases from J; junction bases left unmatched: 6. The CDR3 spells CASSERTGARGYTF. DNA of the CDR3: TGCGCCAGCAGTGAGAGGACAGGGGCTCGGGGCTACACCTTC.

This clonotype was counted many times. V is TRBV4-3 and J is TRBJ2-3; TRBD2 matches 9 bases. Germline-derived CDR1 and CDR2 are LGHNA and YSLEER. The V gene end was trimmed by 2 bases and the J gene end by 1 base; junction bases not matched to a gene: 7. This CDR3 has 17 residues. CDR3 in DNA: TGCGCCAGCAGCCAAAGGACAGCGGGAGGTCGCACAGATACGCAGTATTTT. Amino acids: CASSQRTAGGRTDTQYF.

This clonotype showed up just a few times. The rearrangement links TRBV20-1 to TRBJ2-3; D may be TRBD1 or TRBD2 (5 bases each). CDR1 is DFQATT and CDR2 is SNEGSKA in the germline V gene (reference sequence). This CDR3 is built from 14 residues. V was cut by 8 bases and J by 0 bases, with 15 bases left in between. The CDR3 sequence: CSPWTGPSTDTQYF. CDR3 bases: TGCAGTCCCTGGACGGGGCCTAGCACAGATACGCAGTATTTT.

This clonotype was detected many times. The chain couples TRBV12-3 or TRBV12-4 to TRBJ2-3; D call uncertain. V was cut by 10 bases and J by 0 bases, with 17 bases left in between. There are 15 residues in the CDR3. CDR3 nucleotides: TGTGCCACCGAACCGTGGGTGACTAGCACAGATACGCAGTATTTT. This codes for CATEPWVTSTDTQYF.

This clonotype was observed many times. The chain uses TRBV7-9 and TRBJ2-7; 10 bases map to TRBD2. Trimming took 7 bases from V and 0 from J; bases not matched to a gene: 6. The CDR3 is 15 residues long. From germline, CDR1 is SEHNR and CDR2 FQNEAQ (reference sequence). The CDR3 protein is CASTRGLADSYEQYF. CDR3 DNA: TGTGCCAGCACTAGAGGACTAGCGGACTCCTACGAGCAGTACTTC.

This clonotype has just one count. V is TRBV12-3 or TRBV12-4 and J is TRBJ2-5; 11 positions match TRBD2. The CDR3 runs to 19 residues. Trimming took 11 bases from V and 4 from J; bases not matched to a gene: 24. The CDR3: CAFSLGTIAGGPLGETQYF. The CDR3 region has the DNA TGTGCCTTCAGTTTAGGGACTATAGCGGGAGGGCCCTTGGGAGAGACCCAGTACTTC.

This clonotype has at least ten counts. The J gene is TRBJ2-5, the V gene TRBV12-3 or TRBV12-4; D gene unclear. Trimming cost V 3 bases and J 1 base, with 9 bases left between them. The CDR3 runs 14 residues. The CDR3: CASSLGQFQETQYF. The CDR3 DNA sequence: TGTGCCAGCAGTTTGGGTCAGTTCCAAGAGACCCAGTACTTC.

The rearrangement joins TRBV5-1 to TRBJ1-6; 7 nucleotides align to TRBD1. CDR3 size: 15 residues. J was trimmed by 5 bases and V by 4 bases; bases with no gene match: 6. Per the germline V gene, CDR1 is SGHRS and CDR2 is YFSETQ. The CDR3 DNA sequence: TGCGCCAGCAGCCACCGGGACAGCAATAATTCACCCCTCCACTTT. It codes for CASSHRDSNNSPLHF.

The chain combines TRBV7-3 with TRBJ2-3; unclear D gene. Germline V lookup: CDR1 SGHTA, CDR2 FQGTGA. V shed 7 bases and J shed 5 bases, with 13 bases lying between them. The CDR3 runs 13 residues. The CDR3 reads CASTQSVGDTQYF. In DNA, the CDR3 is TGTGCCAGCACCCAGTCGGTTGGAGATACGCAGTATTTT.

The genes are TRBV7-2 and TRBJ2-1; TRBD1 is a possible D gene (6 bases). Trimming removed 3 bases from V and 9 bases from J, with 18 bases in between. CDR3 length equals 15 residues. The germline V gene encodes CDR1 SGHTA and CDR2 FQGNSA. The DNA for the CDR3 is TGTGCCAGCAGCTTCAGGACAGTCAGAAGAGGTGAGCAGTTCTTC. Amino acid sequence: CASSFRTVRRGEQFF.

This clonotype has just a few counts. The chain carries TRBV12-3 or TRBV12-4 and TRBJ2-7; D assignment may be TRBD1 or TRBD2 (5 bases each). The length of the CDR3 is 16 residues. V lost 4 bases to trimming and J lost 3 bases, with 19 bases between them. CDR3 nucleotides: TGTGCCAGCAGTTCAGCTTCGTTCGGGGCCCACTACGAGCAGTACTTC. It yields the protein CASSSASFGAHYEQYF.

This clonotype was seen at least ten times. The CDR3 loop reads CSARVRGTSGSNNEQFF. DNA of the CDR3: TGCAGTGCTAGAGTACGGGGGACTAGCGGGAGTAACAATGAGCAGTTCTTC. The genes are TRBV20-1 and TRBJ2-1, with TRBD2 matching 14 bases. The V segment lost 1 base and the J segment 5 bases; nucleotides outside the gene matches: 7. Germline CDR1 and CDR2: DFQATT and SNEGSKA (reference sequence). CDR3 size: 17 residues.

This clonotype was observed a handful of times. This rearrangement joins TRBV15 to TRBJ2-5, with D possibly TRBD1 on 5 matching bases. Trimming removed 3 bases at V and 0 bases at J, with 8 bases between. The CDR3 is 14 residues long. Germline-derived CDR1 and CDR2 are LNHNV and YYDKDF (reference sequence). The CDR3 DNA follows: TGTGCCACCAGCAGGAACAGGAACCAAGAGACCCAGTACTTC. Translating gives CATSRNRNQETQYF.

This clonotype appeared a few times. V usage is TRBV25-1 and J usage is TRBJ2-7; 10 bases are shared with TRBD1. V was pared by 2 bases and J by 3 bases, with 19 bases of the junction left unmatched. From germline, CDR1 is MGHDK and CDR2 SYGVNS. The CDR3 sequence is 20 residues long. The CDR3 DNA reads as TGTGCCAGCAGTGAACCTCCGGGACAGGGGTCACCTCCCCTCTACTACGAGCAGTACTTC. This gives the protein CASSEPPGQGSPPLYYEQYF.

This clonotype has a handful of counts. The rearrangement joins TRBV9 to TRBJ2-7; D not resolved. Germline-derived CDR1 and CDR2 are SGDLS and YYNGEE. V lost 7 bases and J 5 bases, leaving 13 bases between the germline ends. This CDR3 has 12 amino acids. The DNA of the CDR3 is TGTGCCAGCTCCGGTCTGAGCAACGAGCAGTACTTC. Translating gives CASSGLSNEQYF. The full variable domain, rest sourced from reference TRBV9 and TRBJ2-7, is DSGVTQTPKHLITATGQRVTLRCSPRSGDLSVYWYQQSLDQGLQFLIQYYNGEERAKGNILERFSAQQFPDLHSELNLSSLELGDSALYFCASSGLSNEQYFGPGTRLTVT.

In this sample, this clonotype turned up a few times. The V gene is TRBV7-2, the J gene TRBJ2-1; 9 bases agree with TRBD1. Germline values: CDR1 SGHTA, CDR2 FQGNSA. The CDR3 sequence is 15 residues long. V lost 3 bases to trimming and J lost 3 bases; unmatched junction nucleotides: 3. The DNA for the CDR3 is TGTGCCAGCAGCTTCGGGACAGGGTTCTACAATGAGCAGTTCTTC. Protein sequence: CASSFGTGFYNEQFF. Drawing the rest from reference TRBV7-2 and TRBJ2-1, the complete variable domain is GAGVSQSPSNKVTEKGKDVELRCDPISGHTALYWYRQSLGQGLEFLIYFQGNSAPDKSGLPSDRFSAERTGGSVSTLTIQRTQQEDSAVYLCASSFGTGFYNEQFFGPGTRLTVL.

This clonotype was seen more than once but under ten times. The V call is TRBV10-3, the J call TRBJ2-7; no firm D call. The CDR3 runs to 16 residues. The germline V gene encodes CDR1 ENHRY and CDR2 SYGVKD. V was pared by 4 bases and J by 2 bases, with 18 bases between. The CDR3 region is CAISVLRREPPYEQYF. The DNA for the CDR3 is TGTGCCATCAGTGTATTGAGAAGGGAACCCCCCTACGAGCAGTACTTC.

V gene TRBV27 combines with J gene TRBJ2-2, with D unclear. There are 13 residues in the CDR3. Per germline, CDR1 MNHEY and CDR2 SMNVEV (reference sequence). The germline V and J ends were trimmed by 0 bases and 5 bases, with 4 bases remaining between them. The CDR3 loop reads CASSLSRTGELFF. The CDR3 DNA is TGTGCCAGCAGTTTATCAAGGACCGGGGAGCTGTTTTTT.

This clonotype showed up just a few times. The V gene is TRBV4-3, the J gene TRBJ1-3; the D is unclear. The CDR3 length is 15 residues. Trimming pared 2 bases from V and 0 bases from J, leaving 8 bases between. Germline V lookup: CDR1 LGHNA, CDR2 YSLEER. CDR3: CASSQNMGSGNTIYF. CDR3 coding DNA: TGCGCCAGCAGCCAAAACATGGGCTCTGGAAACACCATATATTTT.

J is TRBJ2-7 and V is TRBV4-3; weak D call: TRBD1 (6 bases). The CDR3 is 16 amino acids. The germline gives CDR1 LGHNA, CDR2 YSLEER. V was shortened by 2 bases and J by 4 bases, with 18 bases between the two germline ends. CDR3 DNA sequence: TGCGCCAGCAGCCAAATACGGACTCAGGGGCCGTACGAGCAGTACTTC. It encodes CASSQIRTQGPYEQYF.

The genes are TRBV6-1 and TRBJ1-5; D unclear. The CDR3 consists of 13 residues. CDR1 and CDR2 from the germline V gene are MNHNS and SASEGT. Trimming took off 8 bases at V and 3 bases at J, with 11 bases between the two ends. The CDR3 nucleotides are TGTGCCAGCGCCCGAGTCTCCAATCAGCCCCAGCATTTT. Encoded protein: CASARVSNQPQHF.

This clonotype was seen a handful of times. This CDR3 reads CASSFTANEKLFF. The DNA of the CDR3 is TGTGCCAGCAGCTTTACCGCTAATGAAAAACTGTTTTTT. The V gene is TRBV7-9, the J gene TRBJ1-4; D gene uncertain. This CDR3 has 13 amino acids. V gave up 3 bases and J gave up 3 bases, with 5 bases separating them. Germline CDR1 reads SEHNR; CDR2 reads FQNEAQ (reference sequence). Using reference TRBV7-9 and TRBJ1-4 for the parts outside the CDR3, the full variable domain is DTGVSQNPRHKITKRGQNVTFRCDPISEHNRLYWYRQTLGQGPEFLTYFQNEAQLEKSRLLSDRFSAERPKGSFSTLEIQRTEQGDSAMYLCASSFTANEKLFFGSGTQLSVL.